A selection of T cell receptor beta chains follows, all from one sample in a study of graft-versus-host responses after intestinal transplantation. These receptors are not linked to any known antigen. TCRdb's table, derived via immunoSEQ multiplex PCR, lists solely in-frame clones and lacks some. The sample includes tens of thousands of clones, roughly 92% seen only once; the top ten take 0.3%. Sequenced here: unstimulated CD4+ T cells sorted from spleen or lymph node cells, sampled before intestinal transplant. All receptors come from a human donor who received an intestinal transplant. The CDR3 runs from the conserved cysteine through the conserved F or W. D genes are given only for firm matches. Expanded clones are given a class, and other clones once, few, many or no size at all.

cdr3_nt cdr3_aa d_call v_call clone_size j_call
TGTGCCAGCAGTTTACTACTAACAGGGGACCGTTACAATGAGCAGTTCTTC CASSLLLTGDRYNEQFF TRBD1 TRBV28 . TRBJ2-1
TGTGCCGCCGGACTAGCGGCGAACACCGGGGAGCTGTTTTTT CAAGLAANTGELFF TRBD2 TRBV10-3 . TRBJ2-2
TGTGCCAGCAGCTTACGTCCAGGGGGCAGGGATTCACCCCTCCACTTT CASSLRPGGRDSPLHF TRBD1 TRBV7-6 . TRBJ1-6
TGTGCCAGCAGTTTAGCGGGAGCCCACAATGAGCAGTTCTTC CASSLAGAHNEQFF TRBD2 TRBV6-5 . TRBJ2-1
TGTGCCAGCAGCCCCCCCGGGACTAGCGGCTACAATGAGCAGTTCTTC CASSPPGTSGYNEQFF TRBD2 TRBV7-9 . TRBJ2-1
TGTGCCAGTAGCCGCCCTGGGACAGGCGGGAACATTCAGTACTTC CASSRPGTGGNIQYF TRBD1 TRBV19 . TRBJ2-4
TGTGCCAGCAGTGCCGGACAGGGAAATCAGCCCCAGCATTTT CASSAGQGNQPQHF TRBD1 TRBV6-5 . TRBJ1-5
TGTGCCAGCAGCTTGGCGACAGGGGGCGGTGAAAAACTGTTTTTT CASSLATGGGEKLFF TRBD1 TRBV5-4 . TRBJ1-4
TGTGCCACCAGCAGAGGGCTCCAGCCCAATGAGCAGTTCTTC CATSRGLQPNEQFF . TRBV15 . TRBJ2-1
TGTGCCAGCAGTTATTCGGGACAGGGCAACTACGAGCAGTACTTC CASSYSGQGNYEQYF TRBD1 TRBV6-5 . TRBJ2-7
TGCGCCAGCCGAGAGGACAACCGTTGGGCCCTCCACTTT CASREDNRWALHF . TRBV4-1 . TRBJ1-6
TGTGCCAGCAGCTTAGACGGGACCTACGAGCAGTACTTC CASSLDGTYEQYF . TRBV11-3 . TRBJ2-7
TGTGCCAGCAGTTACTCGGGCCGGGAGCCCCAGCATTTT CASSYSGREPQHF . TRBV6-5 . TRBJ1-5
TGCGCCAGCAGCTTCGAGGCCCCTTACACCGGGGAGCTGTTTTTT CASSFEAPYTGELFF . TRBV5-1 . TRBJ2-2
TGTGCCAGCAGCTTGGTCCCCTCTAGCGGAGGTCCCACCGGGGAGCTGTTTTTT CASSLVPSSGGPTGELFF TRBD2 TRBV5-8 . TRBJ2-2
TGCGCCAGCAGCCAATTTTTATTCGACAGGGCCGGGGAGCTGTTTTTT CASSQFLFDRAGELFF TRBD1 TRBV4-1 . TRBJ2-2
TGTGCCAGCAGCTTACAGAGGGATACGCAGTATTTT CASSLQRDTQYF . TRBV7-9 . TRBJ2-3
TGTGCCTGGAGTGGGGACAGTTACTCTGGAAACACCATATATTTT CAWSGDSYSGNTIYF TRBD1 TRBV30 . TRBJ1-3
TGTGCCAGCAGTGAACATTCGCGCAGGGATAGCAATCAGCCCCAGCATTTT CASSEHSRRDSNQPQHF . TRBV6-4 . TRBJ1-5
TGTGCCAGTAGTATTAGGACATCAAGATCCTACAATGAGCAGTTCTTC CASSIRTSRSYNEQFF . TRBV19 . TRBJ2-1
TGTGCCAGCAGTTTCCCCGGGGACAGGGTCACTGAAGCTTTCTTT CASSFPGDRVTEAFF TRBD1 TRBV28 once TRBJ1-1
TGTGCCAGCAGCTTGGCCCTACAGACTGGAAACACCATATATTTT CASSLALQTGNTIYF . TRBV5-6 few TRBJ1-3